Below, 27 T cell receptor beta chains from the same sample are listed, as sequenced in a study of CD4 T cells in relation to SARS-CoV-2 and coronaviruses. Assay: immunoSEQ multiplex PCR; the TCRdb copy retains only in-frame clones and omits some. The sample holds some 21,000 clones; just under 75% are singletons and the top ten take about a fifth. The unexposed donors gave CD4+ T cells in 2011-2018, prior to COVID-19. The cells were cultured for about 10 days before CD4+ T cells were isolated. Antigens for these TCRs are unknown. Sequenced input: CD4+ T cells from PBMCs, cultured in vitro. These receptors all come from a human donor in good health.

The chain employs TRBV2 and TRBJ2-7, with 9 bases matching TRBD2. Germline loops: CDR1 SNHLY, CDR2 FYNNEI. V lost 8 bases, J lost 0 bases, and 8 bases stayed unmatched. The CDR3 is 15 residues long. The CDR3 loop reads CASRGAGGVSYEQYF. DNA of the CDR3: TGTGCCAGCCGGGGGGCGGGAGGGGTCTCCTACGAGCAGTACTTC.

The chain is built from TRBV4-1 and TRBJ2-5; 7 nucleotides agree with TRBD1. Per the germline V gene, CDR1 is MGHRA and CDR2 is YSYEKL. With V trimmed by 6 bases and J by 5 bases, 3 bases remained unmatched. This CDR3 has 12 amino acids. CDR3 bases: TGCGCCAGCAGAGACAGGGCGGAGACCCAGTACTTC. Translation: CASRDRAETQYF.

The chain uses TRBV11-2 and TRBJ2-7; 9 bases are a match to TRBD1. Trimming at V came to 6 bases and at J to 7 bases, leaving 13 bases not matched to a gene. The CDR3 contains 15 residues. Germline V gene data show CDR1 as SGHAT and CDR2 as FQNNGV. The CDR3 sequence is CASRRAGTGISEQYF. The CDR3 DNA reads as TGTGCCAGCAGACGGGCCGGGACAGGGATTTCGGAGCAGTACTTC.

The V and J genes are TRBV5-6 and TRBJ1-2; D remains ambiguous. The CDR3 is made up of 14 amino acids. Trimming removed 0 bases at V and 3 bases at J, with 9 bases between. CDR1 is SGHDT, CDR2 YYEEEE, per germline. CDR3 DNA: TGTGCCAGCAGCTTGGGGCAGGTTTACTATGGCTACACCTTC. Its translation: CASSLGQVYYGYTF.

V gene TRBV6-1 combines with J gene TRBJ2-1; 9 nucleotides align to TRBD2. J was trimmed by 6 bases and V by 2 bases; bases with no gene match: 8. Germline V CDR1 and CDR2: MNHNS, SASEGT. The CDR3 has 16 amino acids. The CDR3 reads CASSEMVLAGPNEQFF. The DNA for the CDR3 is TGTGCCAGCAGTGAAATGGTACTAGCGGGTCCCAATGAGCAGTTCTTC.

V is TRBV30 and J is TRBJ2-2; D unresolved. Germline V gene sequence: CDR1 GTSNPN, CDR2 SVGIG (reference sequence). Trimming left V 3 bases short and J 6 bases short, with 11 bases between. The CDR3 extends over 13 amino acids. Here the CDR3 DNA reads TGTGCCTGGAGGACGGAGTGGTCCGGGGAGCTGTTTTTT. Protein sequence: CAWRTEWSGELFF.

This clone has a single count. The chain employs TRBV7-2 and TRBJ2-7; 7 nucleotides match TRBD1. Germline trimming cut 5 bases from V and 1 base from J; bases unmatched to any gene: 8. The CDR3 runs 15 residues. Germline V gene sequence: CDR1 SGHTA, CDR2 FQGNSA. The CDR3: CASSPGQVVSYEQYF. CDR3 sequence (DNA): TGTGCCAGCAGCCCCGGACAGGTAGTTTCCTACGAGCAGTACTTC.

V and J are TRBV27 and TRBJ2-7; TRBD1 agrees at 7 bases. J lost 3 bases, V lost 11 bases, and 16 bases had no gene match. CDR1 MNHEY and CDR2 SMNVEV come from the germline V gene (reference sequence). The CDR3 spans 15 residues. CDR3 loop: CAGRRTDRELYEQYF. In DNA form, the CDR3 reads TGTGCCGGTCGTCGTACCGACAGGGAACTCTACGAGCAGTACTTC.

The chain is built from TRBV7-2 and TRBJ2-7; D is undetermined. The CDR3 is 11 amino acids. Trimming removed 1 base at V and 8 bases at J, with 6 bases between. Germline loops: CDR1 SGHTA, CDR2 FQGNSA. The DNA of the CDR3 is TGTGCCAGCAGCTTAGGAGCAAAGCAGTACTTC. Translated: CASSLGAKQYF.

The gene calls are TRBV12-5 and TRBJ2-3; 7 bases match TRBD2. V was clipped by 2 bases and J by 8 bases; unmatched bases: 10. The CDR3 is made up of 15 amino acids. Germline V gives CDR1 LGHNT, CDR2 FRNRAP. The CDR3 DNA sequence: TGTGCTAGTGGTTTGATCACGGGAGGTTCAGGTACGCAGTATTTT. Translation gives CASGLITGGSGTQYF.

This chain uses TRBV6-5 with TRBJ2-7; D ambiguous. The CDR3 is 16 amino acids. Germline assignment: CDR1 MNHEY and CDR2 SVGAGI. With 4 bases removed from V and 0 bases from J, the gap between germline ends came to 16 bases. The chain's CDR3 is CASSSGLLSYSYEQYF. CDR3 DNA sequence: TGTGCCAGCAGTTCTGGGTTGCTTTCTTACTCCTACGAGCAGTACTTC.

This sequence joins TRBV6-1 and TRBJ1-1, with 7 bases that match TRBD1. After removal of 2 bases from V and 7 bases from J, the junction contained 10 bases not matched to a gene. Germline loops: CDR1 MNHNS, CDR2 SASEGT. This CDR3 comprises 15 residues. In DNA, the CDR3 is TGTGCCAGCAGTGAAAGTGGCAGGGGGGGATATGAAGCTTTCTTT. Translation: CASSESGRGGYEAFF.

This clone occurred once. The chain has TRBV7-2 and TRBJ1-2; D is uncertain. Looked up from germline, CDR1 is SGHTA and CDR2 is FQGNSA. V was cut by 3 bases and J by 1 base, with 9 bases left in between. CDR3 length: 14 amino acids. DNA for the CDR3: TGTGCCAGCAGCTTGGAGACTTTTAACTATGGCTACACCTTC. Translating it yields CASSLETFNYGYTF. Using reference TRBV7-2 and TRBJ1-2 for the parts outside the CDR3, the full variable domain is GAGVSQSPSNKVTEKGKDVELRCDPISGHTALYWYRQSLGQGLEFLIYFQGNSAPDKSGLPSDRFSAERTGGSVSTLTIQRTQQEDSAVYLCASSLETFNYGYTFGSGTRLTVV.

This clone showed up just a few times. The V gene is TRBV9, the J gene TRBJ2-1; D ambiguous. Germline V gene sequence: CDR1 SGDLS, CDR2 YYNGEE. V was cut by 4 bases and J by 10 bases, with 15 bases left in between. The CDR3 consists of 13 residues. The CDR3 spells CASSSPPLGEQFF. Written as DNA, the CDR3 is TGTGCCAGCAGCTCCCCCCCGTTAGGAGAGCAGTTCTTC.

Here the CDR3 DNA reads TGTGCCAGCTCACCAAGGGACAGGGAGATTTACAATGAGCAGTTCTTC. It is translated as CASSPRDREIYNEQFF. This chain joins TRBV18 and TRBJ2-1; TRBD1 aligns across 9 bases. The germline CDR1 and CDR2 sequences are KGHSH and LQKENI. V was pared by 2 bases and J by 4 bases, with 6 bases of the junction left unmatched. This CDR3 has 16 residues.

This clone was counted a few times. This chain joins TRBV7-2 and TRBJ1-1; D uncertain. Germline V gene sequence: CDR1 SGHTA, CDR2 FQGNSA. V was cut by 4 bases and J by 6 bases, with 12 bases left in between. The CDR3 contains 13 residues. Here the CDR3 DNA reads TGTGCCAGCAGCTCCTATAGTGCACCTGAAGCTTTCTTT. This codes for CASSSYSAPEAFF.

The CDR3 region is CASGLVAGRARDTQYF. The CDR3 DNA is TGTGCTAGTGGTTTGGTGGCCGGGAGGGCCAGAGATACGCAGTATTTT. The chain employs TRBV12-5 and TRBJ2-3, with TRBD2 matching 8 bases. CDR3 size: 16 residues. V trimming: 0 bases; J trimming: 5 bases; junction bases outside the gene matches: 7. Looked up from germline, CDR1 is LGHNT and CDR2 is FRNRAP.

The CDR3: CASSIGEVLGLYNEQFF. CDR3 DNA sequence: TGTGCCAGTAGTATAGGGGAGGTCCTTGGACTTTACAATGAGCAGTTCTTC. The chain recombines TRBV19 with TRBJ2-1, with a weak D call TRBD2 (6 bases). The CDR3 spans 17 residues. Trimming removed 1 base from V and 4 bases from J, with 17 bases in between. CDR1 is LNHDA and CDR2 is SQIVND in the germline V gene (reference sequence).

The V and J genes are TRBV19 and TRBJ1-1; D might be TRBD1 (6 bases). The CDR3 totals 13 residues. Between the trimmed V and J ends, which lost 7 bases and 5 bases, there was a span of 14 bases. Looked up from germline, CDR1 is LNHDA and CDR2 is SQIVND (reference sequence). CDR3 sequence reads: CASTWGDKTEAFF. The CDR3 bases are TGTGCCAGTACCTGGGGGGACAAGACTGAAGCTTTCTTT.

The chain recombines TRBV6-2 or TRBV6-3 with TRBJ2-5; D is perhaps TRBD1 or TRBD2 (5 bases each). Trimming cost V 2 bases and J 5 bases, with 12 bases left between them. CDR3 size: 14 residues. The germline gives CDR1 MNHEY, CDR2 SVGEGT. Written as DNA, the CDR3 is TGTGCCAGCAGTTACGGGACCGCCGGTGAGACCCAGTACTTC. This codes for CASSYGTAGETQYF.

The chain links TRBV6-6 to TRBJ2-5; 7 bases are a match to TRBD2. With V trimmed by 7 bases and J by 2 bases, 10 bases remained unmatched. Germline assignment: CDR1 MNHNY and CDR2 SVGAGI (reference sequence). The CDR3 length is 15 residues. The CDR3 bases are TGTGCCAGCACCTCCGGGGGGAGAGCACAAGAGACCCAGTACTTC. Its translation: CASTSGGRAQETQYF.

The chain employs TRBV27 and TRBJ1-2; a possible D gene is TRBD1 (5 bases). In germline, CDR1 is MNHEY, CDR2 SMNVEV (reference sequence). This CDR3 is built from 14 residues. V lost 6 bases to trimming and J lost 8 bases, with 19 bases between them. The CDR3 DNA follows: TGTGCCAGCAGGGGGACCTTGCCGGCGGGGGGCTACACCTTC. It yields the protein CASRGTLPAGGYTF.

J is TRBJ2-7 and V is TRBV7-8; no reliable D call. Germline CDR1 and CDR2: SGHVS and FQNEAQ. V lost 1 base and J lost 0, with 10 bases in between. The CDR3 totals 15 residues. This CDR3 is CASSLVPGSSYEQYF. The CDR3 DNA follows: TGTGCCAGCAGCTTAGTTCCAGGCAGCTCCTACGAGCAGTACTTC.

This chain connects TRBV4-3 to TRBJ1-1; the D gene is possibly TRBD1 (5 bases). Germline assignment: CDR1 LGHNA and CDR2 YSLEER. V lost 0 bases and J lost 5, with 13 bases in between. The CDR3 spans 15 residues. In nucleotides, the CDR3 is TGCGCCAGCAGCCAAGAGTACGGGGCGACGACTGAAGCTTTCTTT. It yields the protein CASSQEYGATTEAFF.

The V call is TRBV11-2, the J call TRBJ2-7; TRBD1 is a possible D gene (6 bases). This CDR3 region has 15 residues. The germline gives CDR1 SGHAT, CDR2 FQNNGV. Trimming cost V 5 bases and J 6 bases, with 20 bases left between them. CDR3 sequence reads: CASSNYRVSAVEQYF. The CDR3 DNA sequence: TGTGCCAGCAGCAACTACAGGGTTTCTGCGGTCGAGCAGTACTTC.

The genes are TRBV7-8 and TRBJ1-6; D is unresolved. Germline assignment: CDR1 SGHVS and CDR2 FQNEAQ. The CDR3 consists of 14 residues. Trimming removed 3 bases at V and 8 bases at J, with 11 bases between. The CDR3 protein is CASSLSGLYSPLHF. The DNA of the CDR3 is TGTGCCAGCAGCTTGTCCGGGCTTTATTCACCCCTCCACTTT.

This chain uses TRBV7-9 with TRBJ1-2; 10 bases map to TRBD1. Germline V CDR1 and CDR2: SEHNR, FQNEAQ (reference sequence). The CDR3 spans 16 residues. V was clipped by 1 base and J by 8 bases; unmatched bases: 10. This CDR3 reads CASSLEVTGGAKGYTF. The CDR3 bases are TGTGCCAGCAGCTTAGAGGTGACAGGGGGCGCAAAAGGCTACACCTTC.